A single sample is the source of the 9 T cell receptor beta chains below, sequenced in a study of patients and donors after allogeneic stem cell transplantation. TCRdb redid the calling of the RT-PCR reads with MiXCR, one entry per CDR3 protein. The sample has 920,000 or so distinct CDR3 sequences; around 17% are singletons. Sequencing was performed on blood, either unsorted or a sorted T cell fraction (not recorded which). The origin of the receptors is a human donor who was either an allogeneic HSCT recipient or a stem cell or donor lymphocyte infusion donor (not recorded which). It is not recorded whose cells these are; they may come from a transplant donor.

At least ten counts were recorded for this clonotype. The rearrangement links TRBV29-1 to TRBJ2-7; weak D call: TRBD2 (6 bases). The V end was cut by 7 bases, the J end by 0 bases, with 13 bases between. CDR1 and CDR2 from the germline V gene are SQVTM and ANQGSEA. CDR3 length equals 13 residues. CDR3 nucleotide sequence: TGCAGCGGCTTAGCGGCCAGCTCCTACGAGCAGTACTTC. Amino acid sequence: CSGLAASSYEQYF.

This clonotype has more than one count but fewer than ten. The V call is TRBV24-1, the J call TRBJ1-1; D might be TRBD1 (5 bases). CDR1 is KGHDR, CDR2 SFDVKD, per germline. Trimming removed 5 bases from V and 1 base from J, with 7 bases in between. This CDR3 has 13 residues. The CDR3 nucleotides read TGTGCCACCAGTGTAGGGACGAACACTGAAGCTTTCTTT. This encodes CATSVGTNTEAFF.

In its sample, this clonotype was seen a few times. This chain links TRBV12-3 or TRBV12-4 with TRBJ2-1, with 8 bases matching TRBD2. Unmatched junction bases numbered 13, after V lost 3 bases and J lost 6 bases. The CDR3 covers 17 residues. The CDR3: CASSLGTRGRAANEQFF. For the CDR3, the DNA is TGTGCCAGCAGTTTGGGGACTAGGGGGAGGGCCGCCAATGAGCAGTTCTTC.

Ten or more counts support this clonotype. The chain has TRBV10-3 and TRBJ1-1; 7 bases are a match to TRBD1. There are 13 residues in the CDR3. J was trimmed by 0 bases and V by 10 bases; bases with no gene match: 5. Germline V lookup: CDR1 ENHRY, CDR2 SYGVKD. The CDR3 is CATKDRLNTEAFF. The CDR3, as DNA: TGTGCCACTAAGGACAGGTTGAACACTGAAGCTTTCTTT.

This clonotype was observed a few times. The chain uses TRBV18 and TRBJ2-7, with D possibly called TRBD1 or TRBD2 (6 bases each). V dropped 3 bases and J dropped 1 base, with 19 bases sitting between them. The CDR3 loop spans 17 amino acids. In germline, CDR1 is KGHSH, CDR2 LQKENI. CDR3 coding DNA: TGTGCCAGCTCACCGGGAAGGGACGGGGGCCGATCCTACGAGCAGTACTTC. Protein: CASSPGRDGGRSYEQYF. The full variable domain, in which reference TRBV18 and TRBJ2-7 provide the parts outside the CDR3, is NAGVMQNPRHLVRRRGQEARLRCSPMKGHSHVYWYRQLPEEGLKFMVYLQKENIIDESGMPKERFSAEFPKEGPSILRIQQVVRGDSAAYFCASSPGRDGGRSYEQYFGPGTRLTVT.

CDR3 amino acids: CASSLQGMNYGYTF. CDR3 coding DNA: TGTGCCAGCAGTTTACAGGGAATGAACTATGGCTACACCTTC. The J gene is TRBJ1-2, the V gene TRBV12-3 or TRBV12-4; D is perhaps TRBD1 (5 bases). The CDR3 covers 14 residues. The V end lost 2 bases, the J end lost 2 bases, and 9 bases lay between the germline ends.

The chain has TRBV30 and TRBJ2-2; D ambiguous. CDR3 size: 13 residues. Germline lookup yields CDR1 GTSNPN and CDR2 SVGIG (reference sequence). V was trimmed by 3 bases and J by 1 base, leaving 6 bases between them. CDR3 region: CAWRQRNTGELFF. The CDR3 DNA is TGTGCCTGGAGGCAGCGGAACACCGGGGAGCTGTTTTTT.

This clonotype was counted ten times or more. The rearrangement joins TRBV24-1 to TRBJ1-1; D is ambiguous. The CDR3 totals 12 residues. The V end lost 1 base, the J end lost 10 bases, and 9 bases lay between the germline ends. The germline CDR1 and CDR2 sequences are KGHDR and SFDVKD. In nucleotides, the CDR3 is TGTGCCACCAGTGATTTTGGGGAGGGAGCTTTCTTT. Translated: CATSDFGEGAFF.

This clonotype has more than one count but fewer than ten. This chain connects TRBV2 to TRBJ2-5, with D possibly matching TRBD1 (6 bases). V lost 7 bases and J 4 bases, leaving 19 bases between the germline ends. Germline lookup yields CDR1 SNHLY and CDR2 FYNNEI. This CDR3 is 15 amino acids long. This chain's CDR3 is CASIKEWLGGETQYF. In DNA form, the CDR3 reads TGTGCCAGCATCAAGGAATGGTTAGGGGGAGAGACCCAGTACTTC.